One sample yielded the 17 T cell receptor beta chains listed below, sequenced in a study of blood T cell repertoires in COVID-19. Repertoires were generated with immunoSEQ multiplex PCR, while TCRdb's copy carries only in-frame clones and drops some. In the table there are some 130,000 clones, about 88% of which are singletons. Input material: peripheral blood. The source is a man aged 45-65 years with active COVID-19.

The chain uses TRBV20-1 and TRBJ1-2, with D hard to call. V lost 3 bases and J 2 bases, leaving 4 bases between the germline ends. The CDR3 length is 11 residues. Germline V gene lookup returns CDR1 DFQATT and CDR2 SNEGSKA (reference sequence). In nucleotides, the CDR3 is TGCAGTGCTAGGGAGAACTATGGCTACACCTTC. This codes for CSARENYGYTF.

J is TRBJ2-1 and V is TRBV6-5; 10 nucleotides align to TRBD2. The V gene end was trimmed by 4 bases and the J gene end by 10 bases; junction bases not matched to a gene: 1. This CDR3 is built from 12 residues. The germline V gene has CDR1 MNHEY and CDR2 SVGAGI. The chain's CDR3 is CASSWTSGEQFF. In nucleotides, the CDR3 is TGTGCCAGCAGTTGGACTAGCGGAGAGCAGTTCTTC.

J is TRBJ2-6 and V is TRBV18; D possibly corresponds to TRBD2 (5 bases). V gave up 3 bases and J gave up 0 bases, with 6 bases separating them. The CDR3 has 15 residues. In germline, CDR1 is KGHSH, CDR2 LQKENI. The CDR3 sequence is CASSPGVSGANVLTF. As DNA, the CDR3 is TGTGCCAGCTCACCGGGAGTCTCTGGGGCCAACGTCCTGACTTTC.

This sequence joins TRBV19 and TRBJ1-4, with D unclear. CDR1 LNHDA and CDR2 SQIVND come from the germline V gene (reference sequence). The germline V and J ends were trimmed by 3 bases and 6 bases, with 8 bases remaining between them. The CDR3 is made up of 13 amino acids. DNA of the CDR3: TGTGCCAGTAGTATGTGGCAACATGAAAAACTGTTTTTT. This codes for CASSMWQHEKLFF.

The rearrangement uses TRBV6-6 and TRBJ1-4; D gene uncertain. The CDR3 is 16 amino acids. With 5 bases removed from V and 1 base from J, the gap between germline ends came to 14 bases. CDR1 is MNHNY, CDR2 SVGAGI, per germline (reference sequence). CDR3 amino acids: CASSQGRRGTNEKLFF. CDR3 DNA: TGTGCCAGCAGTCAAGGAAGACGGGGAACTAATGAAAAACTGTTTTTT.

The chain couples TRBV30 to TRBJ1-2, with D maybe TRBD1 (5 bases). The germline CDR1 and CDR2 sequences are GTSNPN and SVGIG (reference sequence). V was cut by 0 bases and J by 4 bases, with 9 bases left in between. This CDR3 is built from 13 residues. CDR3 bases: TGTGCCTGGAGTGTACGGGGGGTCTATGGCTACACCTTC. Translating gives CAWSVRGVYGYTF. Together with reference TRBV30 and TRBJ1-2, the CDR3 gives the full variable domain: SQTIHQWPATLVQPVGSPLSLECTVEGTSNPNLYWYRQAAGRGLQLLFYSVGIGQISSEVPQNLSASRPQDRQFILSSKKLLLSDSGFYLCAWSVRGVYGYTFGSGTRLTVV.

V is TRBV5-1 and J is TRBJ2-3; D unresolved. The V end lost 3 bases, the J end lost 0 bases, and 11 bases lay between the germline ends. CDR1 and CDR2 from the germline V gene are SGHRS and YFSETQ. The CDR3 is 15 residues long. The CDR3 loop reads CASSSIPGSTDTQYF. DNA for the CDR3: TGCGCCAGCAGCTCCATTCCCGGGAGCACAGATACGCAGTATTTT.

The V call is TRBV24-1, the J call TRBJ2-2; 10 bases fit TRBD1. J was trimmed by 4 bases and V by 2 bases; bases with no gene match: 3. This CDR3 has 16 amino acids. Germline lookup yields CDR1 KGHDR and CDR2 SFDVKD. The CDR3 DNA sequence: TGTGCCACCAGTGATTCTTGGACAGGGGGCACCGGGGAGCTGTTTTTT. Residues: CATSDSWTGGTGELFF.

The chain recombines TRBV19 with TRBJ2-5, with D perhaps TRBD1 (6 bases). Looked up from germline, CDR1 is LNHDA and CDR2 is SQIVND (reference sequence). The CDR3 runs to 14 residues. Trimming shortened V by 2 bases and J by 1 base, and 8 bases separated the two germline ends. The CDR3 here is CASSITGFQETQYF. The CDR3 nucleotides are TGTGCCAGTAGTATAACAGGGTTCCAAGAGACCCAGTACTTC. The full variable domain, in which reference TRBV19 and TRBJ2-5 provide the parts outside the CDR3, is DGGITQSPKYLFRKEGQNVTLSCEQNLNHDAMYWYRQDPGQGLRLIYYSQIVNDFQKGDIAEGYSVSREKKESFPLTVTSAQKNPTAFYLCASSITGFQETQYFGPGTRLLVL.

V gene TRBV18 combines with J gene TRBJ2-5; maybe TRBD2 (5 bases). This CDR3 region has 15 residues. Germline V gene data show CDR1 as KGHSH and CDR2 as LQKENI. The V and J ends lost 0 bases and 2 bases respectively, with 10 bases between them. CDR3 sequence: CASSPPLGVQETQYF. The CDR3 DNA follows: TGTGCCAGCTCACCACCGCTCGGGGTACAAGAGACCCAGTACTTC.

Here the CDR3 reads CSVDQNTEAFF. For the CDR3, the DNA is TGCAGCGTTGATCAGAACACTGAAGCTTTCTTT. The genes are TRBV29-1 and TRBJ1-1; the D is unclear. The V gene's germline CDR1 is SQVTM and CDR2 ANQGSEA. CDR3 size: 11 residues. V was cut by 3 bases and J by 1 base, with 3 bases left in between.

The chain has TRBV6-6 and TRBJ1-2, with 8 bases aligning to TRBD1. J was trimmed by 1 base and V by 5 bases; bases with no gene match: 12. The CDR3 has 17 amino acids. In germline, CDR1 is MNHNY, CDR2 SVGAGI (reference sequence). CDR3 region: CASSQKKGQGINYGYTF. The CDR3 DNA reads as TGTGCCAGCAGTCAAAAAAAAGGACAGGGCATTAACTATGGCTACACCTTC.

The rearrangement links TRBV29-1 to TRBJ2-5; 7 bases are shared with TRBD1. Germline V gene lookup returns CDR1 SQVTM and CDR2 ANQGSEA. The CDR3 spans 14 residues. With V trimmed by 5 bases and J by 0 bases, 6 bases remained unmatched. The CDR3 sequence: CSVRAGGYQETQYF. DNA of the CDR3: TGCAGCGTTAGGGCAGGGGGTTACCAAGAGACCCAGTACTTC. Based on the CDR3 plus reference TRBV29-1 and TRBJ2-5, the full variable domain is SAVISQKPSRDICQRGTSLTIQCQVDSQVTMMFWYRQQPGQSLTLIATANQGSEATYESGFVIDKFPISRPNLTFSTLTVSNMSPEDSSIYLCSVRAGGYQETQYFGPGTRLLVL.

The chain joins TRBV19 to TRBJ2-2; TRBD2 aligns across 7 bases. In germline, CDR1 is LNHDA, CDR2 SQIVND (reference sequence). V was clipped by 2 bases and J by 4 bases; unmatched bases: 4. This CDR3 has 15 residues. The CDR3 DNA reads TGTGCCAGTAGTATACTCTCGGGAGGCACCGGGGAGCTGTTTTTT. It yields the protein CASSILSGGTGELFF.

V is TRBV11-3 and J is TRBJ2-4; D perhaps matches TRBD2 (7 bases). The CDR3 has 13 amino acids. The V gene's germline CDR1 is SGHNT and CDR2 YENEEA. Trimming left V 7 bases short and J 11 bases short, with 18 bases between. The CDR3 here is CASTSGGAGLQYF. The CDR3 nucleotides are TGTGCCAGCACCTCGGGGGGCGCCGGGCTTCAGTACTTC.

V and J are TRBV2 and TRBJ1-1, with 8 bases that match TRBD1. V was pared by 5 bases and J by 1 base, with 6 bases of the junction left unmatched. The CDR3 has 15 amino acids. Per the germline V gene, CDR1 is SNHLY and CDR2 is FYNNEI. CDR3 DNA: TGTGCCAGCAGTCTACAACAGGGGGGGAACACTGAAGCTTTCTTT. Residues: CASSLQQGGNTEAFF.

The rearrangement joins TRBV5-1 to TRBJ2-7; possibly TRBD1 for D (5 bases). Germline V gives CDR1 SGHRS, CDR2 YFSETQ. V dropped 5 bases and J dropped 5 bases, with 20 bases sitting between them. The CDR3 has 15 residues. CDR3 amino acids: CASSSNPGRAHEQYF. For the CDR3, the DNA is TGCGCCAGCAGTTCTAACCCCGGCAGGGCACACGAGCAGTACTTC.